The T cell receptor beta chain under discussion was sequenced for a study of blood T cell repertoires in COVID-19. Study background: Researchers got acute and convalescent COVID-19 samples from the United States, Italy and Spain. In each case, the material was cDNA or gDNA derived from T cells, B-cell-depleted T cells, or PBMCs.

In this sample, this clone turned up a few times. Using immunoSEQ multiplex PCR, the repertoire was profiled, and TCRdb retains in-frame clones only, with some absent. The repertoire holds roughly 64,000 clones, 65% to 80% seen once, with 4% to 5.5% in the top ten. Trimming pared 4 bases from V and 5 bases from J, leaving 20 bases between. The CDR3 has 16 residues. Germline assignment: CDR1 SGHVS and CDR2 FQNEAQ. The sequencing input was peripheral blood. This sequence joins TRBV7-8 and TRBJ2-5; D may be TRBD1 (5 bases). This receptor was obtained from a human donor in a cohort sampled during active COVID-19. CDR3 residues: CASSSQGLGPRETQYF. In DNA, the CDR3 is TGTGCCAGCAGCTCCCAGGGCCTCGGCCCCAGGGAGACCCAGTACTTC.